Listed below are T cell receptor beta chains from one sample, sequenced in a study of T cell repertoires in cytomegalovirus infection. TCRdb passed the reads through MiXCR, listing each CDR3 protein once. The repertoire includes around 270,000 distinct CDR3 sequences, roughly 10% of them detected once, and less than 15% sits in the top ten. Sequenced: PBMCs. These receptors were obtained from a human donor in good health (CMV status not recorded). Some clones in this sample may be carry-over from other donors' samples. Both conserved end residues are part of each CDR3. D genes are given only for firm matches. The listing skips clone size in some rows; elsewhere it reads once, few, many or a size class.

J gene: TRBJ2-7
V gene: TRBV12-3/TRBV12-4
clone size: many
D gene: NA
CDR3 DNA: TGTGCCAGCAGTTCCACAGGGATTGGGGGCGAGCAGTACTTC
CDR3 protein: CASSSTGIGGEQYF

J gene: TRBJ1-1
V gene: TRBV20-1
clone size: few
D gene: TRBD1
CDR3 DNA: TGCAGTGCTTACAGGGGGCTGAATGAAGCTTTCTTT
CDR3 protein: CSAYRGLNEAFF

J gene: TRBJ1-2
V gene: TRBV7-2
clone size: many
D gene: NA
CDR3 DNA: TGTGCCAGCAGCACGACCTCCGGTACTAACTATGGCTACACCTTC
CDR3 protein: CASSTTSGTNYGYTF

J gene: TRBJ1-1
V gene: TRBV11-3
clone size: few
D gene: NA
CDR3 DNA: TGTGCCAGCAGCTTTCGGGGTAGTACGACTGAAGCTTTCTTT
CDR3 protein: CASSFRGSTTEAFF

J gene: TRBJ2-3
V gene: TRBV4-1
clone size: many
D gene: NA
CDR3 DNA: TGCGCCAGCAGACCGGGACACGGGTCGACAGATACGCAGTATTTT
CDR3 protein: CASRPGHGSTDTQYF

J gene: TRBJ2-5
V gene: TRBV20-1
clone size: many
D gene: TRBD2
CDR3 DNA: TGCAGTGCTAGAGATCCGAGACTAGCGGGGGGGGGTCGGGAGACCCAGTACTTC
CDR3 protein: CSARDPRLAGGGRETQYF

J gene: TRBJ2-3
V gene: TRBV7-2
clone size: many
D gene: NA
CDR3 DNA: TGTGCCAGCAGCTTAGATGTCGTCAGCACAGATACGCAGTATTTT
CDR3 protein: CASSLDVVSTDTQYF

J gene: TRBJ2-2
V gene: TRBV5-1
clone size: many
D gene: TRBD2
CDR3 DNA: TGCGCCAGCTCGGGACTAGCGGCGAACACCGGGGAGCTGTTTTTT
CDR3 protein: CASSGLAANTGELFF

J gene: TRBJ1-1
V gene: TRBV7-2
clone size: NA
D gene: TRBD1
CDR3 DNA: TGTGCCAGCAAACCTTTGAGACAGGGACCCATGAACACTGAAGCTTTCTTT
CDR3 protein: CASKPLRQGPMNTEAFF

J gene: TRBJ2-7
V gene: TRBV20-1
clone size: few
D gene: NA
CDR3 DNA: TGCAGTGCTAGAGATTTATTGGTAGGGTGGCACGAGCAGTACTTC
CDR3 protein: CSARDLLVGWHEQYF

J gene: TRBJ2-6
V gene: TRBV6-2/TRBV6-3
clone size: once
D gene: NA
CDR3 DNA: TGTGCCAGCACTTTCGACAGGAGCTATCGGACCAACGTCCTGACTTTC
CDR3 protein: CASTFDRSYRTNVLTF

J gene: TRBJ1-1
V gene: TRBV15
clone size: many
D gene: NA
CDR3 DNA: TGTGCCACCAGCGACCTGACAAGATTGGGAACTGAAGCTTTCTTT
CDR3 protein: CATSDLTRLGTEAFF

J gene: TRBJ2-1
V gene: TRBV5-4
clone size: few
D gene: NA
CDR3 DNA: TGTGCCAGCTTTTCCGGGACTGCGTCCTACAATGAGCAGTTCTTC
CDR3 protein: CASFSGTASYNEQFF

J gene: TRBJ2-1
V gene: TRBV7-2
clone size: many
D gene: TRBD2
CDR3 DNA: TGTGCCAGCAGCCAACTAGCGGGACGGTCCTACAATGAGCAGTTCTTC
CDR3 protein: CASSQLAGRSYNEQFF

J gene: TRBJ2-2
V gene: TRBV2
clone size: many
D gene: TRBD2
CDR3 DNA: TGTGCCAGCAGGGGGACTAGCGGGAACACCGGGGAGCTGTTTTTT
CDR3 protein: CASRGTSGNTGELFF

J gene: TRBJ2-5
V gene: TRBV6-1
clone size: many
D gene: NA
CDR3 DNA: TGTGCCAGTGAATCTTTCCAAGAGACCCAGTACTTC
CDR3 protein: CASESFQETQYF

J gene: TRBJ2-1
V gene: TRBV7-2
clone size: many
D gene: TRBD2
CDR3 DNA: TGTGCCAGCAGCTTAAGGAGTAGCGGGACCTCCTACAATGAGCAGTTCTTC
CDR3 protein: CASSLRSSGTSYNEQFF

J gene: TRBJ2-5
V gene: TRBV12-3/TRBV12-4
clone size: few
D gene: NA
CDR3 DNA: TGTGCCAGCAGTCCCCGAAGTAGTCGGGAGACCCAGTACTTC
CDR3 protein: CASSPRSSRETQYF

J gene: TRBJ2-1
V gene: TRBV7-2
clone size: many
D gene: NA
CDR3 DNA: TGTGCCAGCAGCTTAGGGATCGTCGTCAATGAGCAGTTCTTC
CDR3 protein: CASSLGIVVNEQFF

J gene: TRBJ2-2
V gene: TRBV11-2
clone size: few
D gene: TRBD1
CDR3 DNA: TGTGCCAGCAGCTTAGCGGGGACAGGGATGAACACCGGGGAGCTGTTTTTT
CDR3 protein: CASSLAGTGMNTGELFF

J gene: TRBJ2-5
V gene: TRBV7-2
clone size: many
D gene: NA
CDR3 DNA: TGTGCCAGCAGCTTTGAGTGGGGGTTAAAGACCCAGTACTTC
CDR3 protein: CASSFEWGLKTQYF

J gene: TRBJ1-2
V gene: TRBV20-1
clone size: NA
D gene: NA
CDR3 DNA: TGCAGTGCTAGATTACAGGGTTGGGGATATGGCTACACCTTC
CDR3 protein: CSARLQGWGYGYTF

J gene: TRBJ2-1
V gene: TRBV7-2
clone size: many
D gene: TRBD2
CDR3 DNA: TGTGCCAGCAGCCCCCGACTAGCGGGTCGCCATGAGCAGTTCTTC
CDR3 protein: CASSPRLAGRHEQFF

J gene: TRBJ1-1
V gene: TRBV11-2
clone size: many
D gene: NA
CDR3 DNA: TGTGCCAGCAGCTTAACTCAGGGATCTGAAGCTTTCTTT
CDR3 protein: CASSLTQGSEAFF

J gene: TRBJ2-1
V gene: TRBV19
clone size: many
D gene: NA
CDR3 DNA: TGTGCCAGTAGTATGGCACTTTACAATGAGCAGTTCTTC
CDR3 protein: CASSMALYNEQFF

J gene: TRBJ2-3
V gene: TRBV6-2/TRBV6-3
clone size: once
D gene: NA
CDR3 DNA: TGTGCCAGCAACGTAGGTTCTAGCACAGATACGCAGTATTTT
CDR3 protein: CASNVGSSTDTQYF

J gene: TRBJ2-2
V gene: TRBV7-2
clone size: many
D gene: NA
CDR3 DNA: TGTGCCAGCAGCTTTTGGGGACCGCCGAACACCGGGGAGCTGTTTTTT
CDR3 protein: CASSFWGPPNTGELFF

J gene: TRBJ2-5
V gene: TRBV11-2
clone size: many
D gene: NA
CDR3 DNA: TGTGCCAGCAGCCCTGGACGGGGGATGGAGACCCAGTACTTC
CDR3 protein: CASSPGRGMETQYF

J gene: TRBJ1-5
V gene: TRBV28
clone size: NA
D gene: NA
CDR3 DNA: TGTGCCAGCAGCCGTCATCAGCCCCAGCATTTT
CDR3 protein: CASSRHQPQHF

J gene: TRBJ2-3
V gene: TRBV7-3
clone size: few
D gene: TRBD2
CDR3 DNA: TGTGCCAGCAGCTTAAAAGGTAGCGGGGGGGCCAGAGATACGCAGTATTTT
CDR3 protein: CASSLKGSGGARDTQYF

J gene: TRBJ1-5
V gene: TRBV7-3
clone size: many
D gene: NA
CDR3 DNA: TGTGCCAGCAGCTTCGACTGTAGCAATCAGCCCCAGCATTTT
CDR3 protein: CASSFDCSNQPQHF

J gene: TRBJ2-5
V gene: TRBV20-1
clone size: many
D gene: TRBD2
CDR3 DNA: TGCAGTGCTAGTGATAGCGGGGGCGCGGGAGAGACCCAGTACTTC
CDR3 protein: CSASDSGGAGETQYF

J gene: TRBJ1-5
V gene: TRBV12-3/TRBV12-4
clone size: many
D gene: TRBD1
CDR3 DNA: TGTGCCAGCAGTTTAAGAAGGGGGCGCACCGGTCAGCCCCAGCATTTT
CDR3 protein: CASSLRRGRTGQPQHF

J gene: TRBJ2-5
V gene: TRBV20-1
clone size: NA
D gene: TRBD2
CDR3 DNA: TGCAGTGCTAGAGGTCGGGACTATGGAGAGACCCAGTACTTC
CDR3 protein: CSARGRDYGETQYF

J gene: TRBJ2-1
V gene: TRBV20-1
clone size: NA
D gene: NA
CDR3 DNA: TGCAGTGCTACCGAGGGGACCTACAATGAGCAGTTCTTC
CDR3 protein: CSATEGTYNEQFF

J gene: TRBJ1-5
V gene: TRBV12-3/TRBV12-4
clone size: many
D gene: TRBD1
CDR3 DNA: TGTGCCAGCAGTCGAGTCGGGACAGGGTTGAATCAGCCCCAGCATTTT
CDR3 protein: CASSRVGTGLNQPQHF

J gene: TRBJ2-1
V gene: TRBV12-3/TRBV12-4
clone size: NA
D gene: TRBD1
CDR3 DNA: TGTGCCAGCAGCCCGCAGGGGGCGATGAGCTCCTACAATGAGCAGTTCTTC
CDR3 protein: CASSPQGAMSSYNEQFF

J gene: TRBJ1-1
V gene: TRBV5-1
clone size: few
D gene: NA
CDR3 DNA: TGCGCCAGCAGCTGGGGTATTCAGGTTCGAGGGAACACTGAAGCTTTCTTT
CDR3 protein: CASSWGIQVRGNTEAFF

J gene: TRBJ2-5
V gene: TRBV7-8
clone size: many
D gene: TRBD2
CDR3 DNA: TGTGCCAGCAGAAGTAGCGGGGGACTCTCGGGAGGGACCCAGTACTTC
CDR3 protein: CASRSSGGLSGGTQYF

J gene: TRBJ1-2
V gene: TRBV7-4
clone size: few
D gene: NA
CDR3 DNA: TGTGCCAGCAGCCCCAGCGGGGCCCTATCCCTGGGCTACACCTTC
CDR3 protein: CASSPSGALSLGYTF

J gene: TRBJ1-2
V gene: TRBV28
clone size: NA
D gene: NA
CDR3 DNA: TGTGCCAGCAGTCAAACGGGACACCAGAACTATGGCTACACCTTC
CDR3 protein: CASSQTGHQNYGYTF

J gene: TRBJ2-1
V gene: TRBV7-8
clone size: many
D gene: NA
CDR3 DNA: TGTGCCAGCCGCGGGGGCTACTCCTACAATGAGCAGTTCTTC
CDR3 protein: CASRGGYSYNEQFF

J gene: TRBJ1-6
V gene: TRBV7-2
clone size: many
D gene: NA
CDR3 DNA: TGTGCCAGCAGCTTCAGCTCCTATAATTCACCCCTCCACTTT
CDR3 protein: CASSFSSYNSPLHF

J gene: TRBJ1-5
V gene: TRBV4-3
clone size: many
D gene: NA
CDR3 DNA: TGCGCCAGCAGCCAAGACGCTAGATCCAGGTATAGCAATCAGCCCCAGCATTTT
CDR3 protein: CASSQDARSRYSNQPQHF

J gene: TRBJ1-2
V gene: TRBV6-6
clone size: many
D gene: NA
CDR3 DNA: TGTGCCAGCAGCCAGACCTCGGGTGTGAGGGATGGCTACACCTTC
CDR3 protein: CASSQTSGVRDGYTF

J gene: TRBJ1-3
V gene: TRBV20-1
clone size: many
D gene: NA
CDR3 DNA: TGCAGTGCTAGTTTAGGCCGTCTCTCTGGAAACACCATATATTTT
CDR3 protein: CSASLGRLSGNTIYF

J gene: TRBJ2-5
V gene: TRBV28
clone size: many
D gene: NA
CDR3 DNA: TGTGCCAGCAGTTTAAGTGCGAGGACAGCTCAAGAGACCCAGTACTTC
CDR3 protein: CASSLSARTAQETQYF

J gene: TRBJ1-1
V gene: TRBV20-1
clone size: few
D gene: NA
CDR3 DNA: TGCAGTGCCAAGGCAGGGGTCGGCACTGAAGCTTTCTTT
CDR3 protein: CSAKAGVGTEAFF

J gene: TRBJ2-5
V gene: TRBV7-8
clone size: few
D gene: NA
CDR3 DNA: TGTGCCAGCAGCTTATTTTCAGCTGTGGAGACCCAGTACTTC
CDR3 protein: CASSLFSAVETQYF

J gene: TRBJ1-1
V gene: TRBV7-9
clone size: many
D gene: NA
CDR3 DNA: TGTGCCAGCACCCAGTCAACTGAAGCTTTCTTT
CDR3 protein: CASTQSTEAFF